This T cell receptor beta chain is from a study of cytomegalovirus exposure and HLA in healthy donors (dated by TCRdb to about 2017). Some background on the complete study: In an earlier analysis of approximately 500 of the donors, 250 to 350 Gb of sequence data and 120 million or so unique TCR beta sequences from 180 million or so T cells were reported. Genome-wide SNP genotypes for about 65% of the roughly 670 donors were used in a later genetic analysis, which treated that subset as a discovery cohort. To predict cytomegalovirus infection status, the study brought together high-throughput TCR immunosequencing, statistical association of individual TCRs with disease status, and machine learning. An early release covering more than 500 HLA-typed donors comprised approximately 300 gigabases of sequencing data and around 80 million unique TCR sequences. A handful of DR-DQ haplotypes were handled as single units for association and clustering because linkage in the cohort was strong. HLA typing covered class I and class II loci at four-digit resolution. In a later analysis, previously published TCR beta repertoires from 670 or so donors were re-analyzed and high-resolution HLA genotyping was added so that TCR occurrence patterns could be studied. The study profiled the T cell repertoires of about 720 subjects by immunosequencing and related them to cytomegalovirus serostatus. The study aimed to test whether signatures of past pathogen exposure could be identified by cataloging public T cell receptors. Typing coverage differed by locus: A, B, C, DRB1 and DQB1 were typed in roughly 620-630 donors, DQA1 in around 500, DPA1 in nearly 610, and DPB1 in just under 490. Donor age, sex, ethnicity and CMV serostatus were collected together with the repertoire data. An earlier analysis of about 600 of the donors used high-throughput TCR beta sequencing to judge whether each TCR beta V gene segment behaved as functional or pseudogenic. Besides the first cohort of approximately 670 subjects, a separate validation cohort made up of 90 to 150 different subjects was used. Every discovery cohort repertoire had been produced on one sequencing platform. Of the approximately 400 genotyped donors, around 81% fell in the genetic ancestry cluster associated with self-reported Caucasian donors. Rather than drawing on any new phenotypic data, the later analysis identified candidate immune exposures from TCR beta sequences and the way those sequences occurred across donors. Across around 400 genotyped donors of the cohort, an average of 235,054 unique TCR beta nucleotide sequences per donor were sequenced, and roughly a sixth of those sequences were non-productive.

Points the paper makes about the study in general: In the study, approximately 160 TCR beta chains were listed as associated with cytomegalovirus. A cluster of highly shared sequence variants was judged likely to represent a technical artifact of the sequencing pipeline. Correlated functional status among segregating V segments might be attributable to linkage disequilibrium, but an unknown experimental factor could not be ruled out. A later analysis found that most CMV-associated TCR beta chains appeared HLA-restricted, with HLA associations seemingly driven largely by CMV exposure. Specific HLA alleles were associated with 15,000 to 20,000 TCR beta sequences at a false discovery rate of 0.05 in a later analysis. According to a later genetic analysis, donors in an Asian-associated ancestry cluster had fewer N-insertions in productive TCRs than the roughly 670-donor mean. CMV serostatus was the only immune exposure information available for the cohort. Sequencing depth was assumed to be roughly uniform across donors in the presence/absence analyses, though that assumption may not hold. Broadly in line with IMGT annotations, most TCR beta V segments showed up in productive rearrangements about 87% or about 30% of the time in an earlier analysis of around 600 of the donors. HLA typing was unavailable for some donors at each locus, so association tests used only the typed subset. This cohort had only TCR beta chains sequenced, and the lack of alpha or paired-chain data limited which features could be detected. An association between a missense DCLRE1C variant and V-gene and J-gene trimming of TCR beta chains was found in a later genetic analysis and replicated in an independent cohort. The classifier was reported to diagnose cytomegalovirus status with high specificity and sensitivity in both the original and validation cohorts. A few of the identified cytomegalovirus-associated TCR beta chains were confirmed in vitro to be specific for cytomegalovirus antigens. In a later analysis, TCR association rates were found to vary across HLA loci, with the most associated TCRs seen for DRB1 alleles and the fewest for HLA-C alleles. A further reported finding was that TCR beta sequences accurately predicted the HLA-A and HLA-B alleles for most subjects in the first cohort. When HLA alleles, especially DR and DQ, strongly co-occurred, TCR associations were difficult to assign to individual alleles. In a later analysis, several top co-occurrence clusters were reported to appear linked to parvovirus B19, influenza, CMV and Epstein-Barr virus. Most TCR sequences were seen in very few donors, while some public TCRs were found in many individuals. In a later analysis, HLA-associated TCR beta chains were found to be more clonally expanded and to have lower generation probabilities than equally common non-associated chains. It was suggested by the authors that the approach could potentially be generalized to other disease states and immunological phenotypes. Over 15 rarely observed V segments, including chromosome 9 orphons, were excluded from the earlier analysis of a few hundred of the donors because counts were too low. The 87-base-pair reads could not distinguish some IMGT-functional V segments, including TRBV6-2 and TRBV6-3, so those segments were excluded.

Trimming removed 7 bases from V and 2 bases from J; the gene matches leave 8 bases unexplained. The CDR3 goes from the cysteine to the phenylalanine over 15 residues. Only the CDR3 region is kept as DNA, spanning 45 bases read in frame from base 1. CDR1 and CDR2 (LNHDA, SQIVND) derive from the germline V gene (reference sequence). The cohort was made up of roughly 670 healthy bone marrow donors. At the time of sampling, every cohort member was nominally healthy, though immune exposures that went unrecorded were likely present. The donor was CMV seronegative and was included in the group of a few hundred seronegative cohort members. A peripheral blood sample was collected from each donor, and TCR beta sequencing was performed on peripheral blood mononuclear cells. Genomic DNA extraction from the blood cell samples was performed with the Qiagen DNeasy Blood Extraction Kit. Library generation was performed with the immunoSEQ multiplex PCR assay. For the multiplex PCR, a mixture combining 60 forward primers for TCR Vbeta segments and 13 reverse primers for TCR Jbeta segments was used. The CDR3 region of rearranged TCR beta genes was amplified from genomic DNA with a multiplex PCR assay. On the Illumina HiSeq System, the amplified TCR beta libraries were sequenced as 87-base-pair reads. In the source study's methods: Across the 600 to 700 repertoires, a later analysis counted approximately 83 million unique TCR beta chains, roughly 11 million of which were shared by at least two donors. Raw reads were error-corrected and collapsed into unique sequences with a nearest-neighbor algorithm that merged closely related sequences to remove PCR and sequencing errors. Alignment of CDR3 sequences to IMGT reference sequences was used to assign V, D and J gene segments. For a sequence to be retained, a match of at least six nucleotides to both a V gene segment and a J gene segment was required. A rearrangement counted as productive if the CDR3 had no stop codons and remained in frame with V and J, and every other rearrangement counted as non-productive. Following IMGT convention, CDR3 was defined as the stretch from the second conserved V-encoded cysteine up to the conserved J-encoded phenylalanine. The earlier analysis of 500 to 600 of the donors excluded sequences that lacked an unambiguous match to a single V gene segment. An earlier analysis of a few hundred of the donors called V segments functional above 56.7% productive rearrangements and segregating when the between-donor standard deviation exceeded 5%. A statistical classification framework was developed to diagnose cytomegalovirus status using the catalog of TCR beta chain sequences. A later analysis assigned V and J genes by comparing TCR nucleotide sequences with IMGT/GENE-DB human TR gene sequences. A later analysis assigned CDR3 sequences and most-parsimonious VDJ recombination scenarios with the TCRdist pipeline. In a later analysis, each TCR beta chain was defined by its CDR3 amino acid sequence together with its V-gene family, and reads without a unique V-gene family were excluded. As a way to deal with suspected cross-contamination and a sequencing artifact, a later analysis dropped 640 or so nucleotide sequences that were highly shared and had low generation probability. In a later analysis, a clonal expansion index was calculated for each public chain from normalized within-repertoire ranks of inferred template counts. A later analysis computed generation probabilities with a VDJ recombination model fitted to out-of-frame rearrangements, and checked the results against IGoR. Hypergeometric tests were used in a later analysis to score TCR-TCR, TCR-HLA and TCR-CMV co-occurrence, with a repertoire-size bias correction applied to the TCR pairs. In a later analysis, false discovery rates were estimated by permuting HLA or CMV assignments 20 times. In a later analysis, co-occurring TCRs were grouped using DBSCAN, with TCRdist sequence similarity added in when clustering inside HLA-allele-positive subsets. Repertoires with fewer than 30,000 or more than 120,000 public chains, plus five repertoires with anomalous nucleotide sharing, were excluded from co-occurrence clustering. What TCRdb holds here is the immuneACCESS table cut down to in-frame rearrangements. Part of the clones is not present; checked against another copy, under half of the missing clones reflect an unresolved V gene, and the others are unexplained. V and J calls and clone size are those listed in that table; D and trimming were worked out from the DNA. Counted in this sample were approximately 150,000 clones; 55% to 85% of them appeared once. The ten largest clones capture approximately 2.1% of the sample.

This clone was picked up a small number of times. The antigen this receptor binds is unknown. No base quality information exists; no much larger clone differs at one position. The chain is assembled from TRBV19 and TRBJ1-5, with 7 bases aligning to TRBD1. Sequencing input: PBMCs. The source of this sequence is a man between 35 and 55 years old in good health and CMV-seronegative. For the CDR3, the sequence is CASKWGTGGNQPQHF. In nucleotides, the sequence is TGTGCCAGTAAGTGGGGCACAGGGGGCAATCAGCCCCAGCATTTT. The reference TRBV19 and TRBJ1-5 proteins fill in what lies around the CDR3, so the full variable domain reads DGGITQSPKYLFRKEGQNVTLSCEQNLNHDAMYWYRQDPGQGLRLIYYSQIVNDFQKGDIAEGYSVSREKKESFPLTVTSAQKNPTAFYLCASKWGTGGNQPQHFGDGTRLSIL.